These T cell receptor beta chains were read from a single sample in a study of Tregs in tolerant kidney transplant recipients. Data came from immunoSEQ multiplex PCR; TCRdb stores just in-frame clones and leaves some out. The profile covers fewer than 65,000 clones, with 70% to 90% appearing a single time and 2.1% taken by the ten largest. The sequencing used Tregs from blood, collected before the transplant. All receptors derive from a human donor who received a combined kidney and bone marrow transplant. CDR3s leave out the opening cysteine and the closing phenylalanine or tryptophan. The order of the fields is V gene, J gene, D gene, CDR3 protein. The D gene is left open where the match is weak.

V gene: TRBV6-6
J gene: TRBJ1-5
D gene: TRBD1
CDR3 protein: ASSRGNSNQPQH

V gene: TRBV5-5
J gene: TRBJ1-2
D gene: NA
CDR3 protein: ASSSQGRRNYGYT

V gene: TRBV7-9
J gene: TRBJ1-2
D gene: NA
CDR3 protein: ASSLASGTATAKGYT

V gene: TRBV6-5
J gene: TRBJ1-6
D gene: NA
CDR3 protein: ASSAGCNSPLH

V gene: TRBV15
J gene: TRBJ2-1
D gene: TRBD2
CDR3 protein: ATSRVGREYNEQF

V gene: TRBV11-2
J gene: TRBJ2-1
D gene: TRBD2
CDR3 protein: ASSLGTSGRSYNEQF

V gene: TRBV9
J gene: TRBJ1-3
D gene: NA
CDR3 protein: ASSVGSPGGNTIY

V gene: TRBV4-1
J gene: TRBJ1-3
D gene: NA
CDR3 protein: ASRRGGDPFLGNTIY

V gene: TRBV5-4
J gene: TRBJ2-7
D gene: TRBD1
CDR3 protein: ASSLNRDRGRSYEQY

V gene: TRBV6-1
J gene: TRBJ2-3
D gene: NA
CDR3 protein: ASSSQSGADTQY

V gene: TRBV6-5
J gene: TRBJ1-5
D gene: TRBD1
CDR3 protein: ATSQTGGNQPQH

V gene: TRBV7-2
J gene: TRBJ2-7
D gene: NA
CDR3 protein: ASSSRVRYEQY

V gene: TRBV28
J gene: NA
D gene: NA
CDR3 protein: ASSSPGLTYEQY

V gene: TRBV19
J gene: TRBJ2-1
D gene: TRBD2
CDR3 protein: ASSPFRTSDYNEQF